This TCR beta chain originates from a study of T-cell reconstitution after alpha-beta-depleted transplantation in children. This clonotype has just one count. For TCRbeta, the library was prepared with unique molecular identifiers. TCRdb fed the PCR reads into MiXCR, producing one record per CDR3 protein. The sample comprises 500,000 to 750,000 distinct CDR3 sequences, roughly 13% of which are singletons, and around 2.2% rests with the top ten. The germline V gene encodes CDR1 LNHDA and CDR2 SQIVND (reference sequence). The CDR3 length is 17 residues. Trimming removed 5 bases at V and 1 base at J, with 15 bases between.

Sequencing was performed on PBMCs, mostly from graft donor cells, taken 360 days after TCRalphabeta/CD19-depleted stem cell transplant. The receptor comes from a male patient younger than 18 who had a stem cell transplant for acute myeloid leukemia, so the T cells may come from the graft donor. V usage is TRBV19 and J usage is TRBJ2-6; D call uncertain. CDR3: CASSGPPTRSGANVLTF. CDR3 DNA: TGTGCCAGTAGTGGGCCCCCGACAAGGTCTGGGGCCAACGTCCTGACTTTC.